Here is one T cell receptor beta chain with its context. Germline values: CDR1 LNHDA, CDR2 SQIVND (reference sequence). The length of the CDR3 is 15 residues. Trimming took 1 base from V and 5 from J; bases not matched to a gene: 7. The assay was immunoSEQ multiplex PCR, and TCRdb's table has in-frame clones only and misses some. The table lists about 41,000 clones, 90% of them singletons. This sample is drawn from a study of T cell changes during pregnancy in multiple sclerosis. The origin of this receptor is a female donor with multiple sclerosis, enrolled in a pregnancy study. This rearrangement joins TRBV19 to TRBJ2-5; 7 bases line up with TRBD2. Source: CD8+ T cells from peripheral blood mononuclear cells, taken in the third trimester of pregnancy. This CDR3 reads CASSIGREDPETQYF. The CDR3, as DNA: TGTGCCAGTAGTATAGGCCGGGAGGACCCGGAGACCCAGTACTTC.